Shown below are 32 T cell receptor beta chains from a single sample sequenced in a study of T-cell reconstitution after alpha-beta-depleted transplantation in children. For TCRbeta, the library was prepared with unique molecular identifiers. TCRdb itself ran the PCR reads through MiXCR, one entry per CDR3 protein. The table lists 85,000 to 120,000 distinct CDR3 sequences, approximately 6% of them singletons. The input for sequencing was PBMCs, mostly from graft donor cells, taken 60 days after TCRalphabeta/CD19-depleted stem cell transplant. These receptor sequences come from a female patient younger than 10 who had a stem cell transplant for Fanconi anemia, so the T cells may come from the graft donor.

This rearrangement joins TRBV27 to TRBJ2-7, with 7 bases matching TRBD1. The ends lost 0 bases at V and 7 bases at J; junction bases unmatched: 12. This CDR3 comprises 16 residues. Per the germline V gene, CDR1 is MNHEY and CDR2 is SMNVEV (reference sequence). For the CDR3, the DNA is TGTGCCAGCAGTTTATCGATGACAGGGAGCCCCTGGGAGCAGTACTTC. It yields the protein CASSLSMTGSPWEQYF.

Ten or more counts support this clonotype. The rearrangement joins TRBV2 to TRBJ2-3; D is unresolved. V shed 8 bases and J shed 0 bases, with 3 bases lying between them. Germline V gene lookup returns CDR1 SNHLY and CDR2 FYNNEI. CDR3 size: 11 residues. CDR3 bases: TGTGCCAGCGCGAGCACAGATACGCAGTATTTT. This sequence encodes CASASTDTQYF.

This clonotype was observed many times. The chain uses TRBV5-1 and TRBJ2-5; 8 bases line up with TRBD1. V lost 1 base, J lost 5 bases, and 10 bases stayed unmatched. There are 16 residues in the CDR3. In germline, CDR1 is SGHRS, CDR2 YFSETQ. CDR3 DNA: TGCGCCAGCAGCTTGACCCGAGCAGGGGGCTGGGAGACCCAGTACTTC. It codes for CASSLTRAGGWETQYF.

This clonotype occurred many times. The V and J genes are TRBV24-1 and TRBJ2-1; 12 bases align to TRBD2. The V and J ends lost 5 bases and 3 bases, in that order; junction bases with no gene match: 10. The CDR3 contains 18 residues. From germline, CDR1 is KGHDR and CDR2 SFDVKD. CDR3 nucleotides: TGTGCCACCAGTGGCCCCGGGACTAGCGGGCCGCACTACAATGAGCAGTTCTTC. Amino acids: CATSGPGTSGPHYNEQFF.

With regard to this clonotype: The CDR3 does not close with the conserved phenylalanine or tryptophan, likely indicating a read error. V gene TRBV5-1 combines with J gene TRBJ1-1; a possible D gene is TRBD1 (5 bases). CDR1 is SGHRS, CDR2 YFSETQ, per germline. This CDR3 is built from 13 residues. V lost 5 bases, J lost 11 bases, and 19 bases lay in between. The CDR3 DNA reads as TGCGCCAGCAGTTCCAGGGTGGGAATTACTGCTTTCTAT. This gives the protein CASSSRVGITAFY.

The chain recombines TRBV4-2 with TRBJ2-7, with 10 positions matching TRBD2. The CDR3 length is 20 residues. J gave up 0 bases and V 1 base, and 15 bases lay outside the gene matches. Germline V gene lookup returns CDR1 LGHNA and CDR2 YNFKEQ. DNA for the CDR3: TGTGCCAGCAGCCAAGCTATCGGTCTAGCGGGGGAGAAAAGCTCCTACGAGCAGTACTTC. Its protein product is CASSQAIGLAGEKSSYEQYF.

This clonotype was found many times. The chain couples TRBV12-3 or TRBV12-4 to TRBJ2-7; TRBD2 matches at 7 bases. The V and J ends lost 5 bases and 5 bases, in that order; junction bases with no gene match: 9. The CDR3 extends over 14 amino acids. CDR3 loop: CASSLRIGRNEQYF. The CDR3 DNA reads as TGTGCCAGCAGTCTCCGGATCGGGAGGAACGAGCAGTACTTC.

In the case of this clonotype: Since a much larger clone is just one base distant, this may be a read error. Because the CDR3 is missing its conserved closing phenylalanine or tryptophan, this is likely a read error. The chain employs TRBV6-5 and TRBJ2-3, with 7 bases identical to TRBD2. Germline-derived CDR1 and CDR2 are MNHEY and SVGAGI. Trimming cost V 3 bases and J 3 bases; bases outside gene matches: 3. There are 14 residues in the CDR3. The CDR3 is CASSYSGQTDTQYI. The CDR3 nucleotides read TGTGCCAGCAGTTATAGCGGGCAAACAGATACGCAGTATATT.

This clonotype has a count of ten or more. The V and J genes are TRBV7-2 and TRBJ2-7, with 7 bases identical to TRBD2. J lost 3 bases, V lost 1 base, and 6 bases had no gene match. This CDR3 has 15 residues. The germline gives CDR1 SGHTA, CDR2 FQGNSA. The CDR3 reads CASSLESLADYEQYF. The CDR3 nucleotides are TGTGCCAGCAGCTTAGAGAGCCTAGCGGACTACGAGCAGTACTTC. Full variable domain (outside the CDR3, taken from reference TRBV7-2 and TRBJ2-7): GAGVSQSPSNKVTEKGKDVELRCDPISGHTALYWYRQSLGQGLEFLIYFQGNSAPDKSGLPSDRFSAERTGGSVSTLTIQRTQQEDSAVYLCASSLESLADYEQYFGPGTRLTVT.

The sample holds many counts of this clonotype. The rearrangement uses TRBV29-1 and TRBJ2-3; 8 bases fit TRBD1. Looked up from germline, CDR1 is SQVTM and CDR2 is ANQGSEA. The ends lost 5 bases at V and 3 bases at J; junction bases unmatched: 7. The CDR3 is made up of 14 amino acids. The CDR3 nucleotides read TGCAGCGTTACCGGGACAGGTCCTACAGATACGCAGTATTTT. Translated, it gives CSVTGTGPTDTQYF.

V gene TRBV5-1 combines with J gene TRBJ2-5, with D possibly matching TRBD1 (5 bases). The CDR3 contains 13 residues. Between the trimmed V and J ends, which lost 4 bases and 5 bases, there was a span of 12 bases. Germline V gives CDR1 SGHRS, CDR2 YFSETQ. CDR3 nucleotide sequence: TGCGCCAGCAGCAACCAGGGCGAGGAGACCCAGTACTTC. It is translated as CASSNQGEETQYF.

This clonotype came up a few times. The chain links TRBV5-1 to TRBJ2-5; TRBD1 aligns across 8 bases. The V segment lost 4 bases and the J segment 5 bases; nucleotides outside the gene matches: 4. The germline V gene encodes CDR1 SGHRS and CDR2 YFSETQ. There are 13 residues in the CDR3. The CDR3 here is CASSQQGAETQYF. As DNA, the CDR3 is TGCGCCAGCAGCCAGCAGGGGGCGGAGACCCAGTACTTC.

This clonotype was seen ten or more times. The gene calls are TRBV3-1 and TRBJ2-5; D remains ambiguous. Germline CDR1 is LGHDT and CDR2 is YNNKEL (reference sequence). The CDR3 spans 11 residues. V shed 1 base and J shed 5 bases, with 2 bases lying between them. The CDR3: CASSQVETQYF. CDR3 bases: TGTGCCAGCAGCCAAGTGGAGACCCAGTACTTC.

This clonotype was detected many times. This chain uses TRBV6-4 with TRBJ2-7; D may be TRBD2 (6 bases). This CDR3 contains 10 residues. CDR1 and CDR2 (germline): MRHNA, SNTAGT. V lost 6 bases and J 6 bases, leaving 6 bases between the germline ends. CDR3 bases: TGTGCCAGCAGGGGAGGCGAGCAGTACTTC. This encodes CASRGGEQYF.

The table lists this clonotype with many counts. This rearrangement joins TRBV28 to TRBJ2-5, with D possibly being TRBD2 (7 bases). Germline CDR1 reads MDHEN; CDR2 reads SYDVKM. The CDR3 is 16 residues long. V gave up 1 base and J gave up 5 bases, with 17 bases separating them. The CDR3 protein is CASSLSRGAIIETQYF. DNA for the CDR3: TGTGCCAGCAGTTTATCCCGGGGGGCGATAATCGAGACCCAGTACTTC.

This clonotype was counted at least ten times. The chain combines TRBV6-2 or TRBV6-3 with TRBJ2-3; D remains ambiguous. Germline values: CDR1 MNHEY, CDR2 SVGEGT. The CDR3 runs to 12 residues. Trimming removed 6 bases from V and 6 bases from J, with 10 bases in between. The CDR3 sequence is CASRNYPDTQYF. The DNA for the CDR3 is TGTGCCAGCAGGAACTACCCCGATACGCAGTATTTT.

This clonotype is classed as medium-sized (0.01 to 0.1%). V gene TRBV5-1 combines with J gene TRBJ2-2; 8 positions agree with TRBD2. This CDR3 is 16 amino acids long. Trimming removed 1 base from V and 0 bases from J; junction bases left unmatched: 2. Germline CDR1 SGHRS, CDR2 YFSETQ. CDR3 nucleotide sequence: TGCGCCAGCAGCTTGCTTAGCGGGGCGAACACCGGGGAGCTGTTTTTT. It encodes CASSLLSGANTGELFF.

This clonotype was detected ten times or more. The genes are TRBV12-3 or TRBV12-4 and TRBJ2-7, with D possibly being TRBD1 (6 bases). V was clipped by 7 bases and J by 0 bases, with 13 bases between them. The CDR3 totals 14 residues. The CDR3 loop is CASTKQGASYEQYF. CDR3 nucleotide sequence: TGTGCCAGCACCAAACAGGGTGCCTCCTACGAGCAGTACTTC.

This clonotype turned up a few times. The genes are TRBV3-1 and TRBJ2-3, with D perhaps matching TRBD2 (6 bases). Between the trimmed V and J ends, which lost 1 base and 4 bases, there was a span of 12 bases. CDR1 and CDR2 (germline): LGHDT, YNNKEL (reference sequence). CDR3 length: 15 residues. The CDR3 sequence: CASSQGVGGADTQYF. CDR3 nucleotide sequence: TGTGCCAGCAGCCAAGGAGTAGGCGGGGCAGATACGCAGTATTTT.

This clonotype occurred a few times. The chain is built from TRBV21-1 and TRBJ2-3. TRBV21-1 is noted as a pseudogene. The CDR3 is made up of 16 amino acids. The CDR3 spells CASSKRLADGPSTQYF. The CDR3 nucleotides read TGTGCCAGCAGCAAAAGGCTAGCTGATGGACCAAGTACGCAGTATTTT.

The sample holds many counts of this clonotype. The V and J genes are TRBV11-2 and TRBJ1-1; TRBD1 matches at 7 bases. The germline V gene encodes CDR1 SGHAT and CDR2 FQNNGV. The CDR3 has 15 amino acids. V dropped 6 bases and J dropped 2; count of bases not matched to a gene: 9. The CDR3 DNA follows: TGTGCCAGCAGTAACCGTCAGGGGGGTAACACTGAAGCTTTCTTT. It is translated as CASSNRQGGNTEAFF.

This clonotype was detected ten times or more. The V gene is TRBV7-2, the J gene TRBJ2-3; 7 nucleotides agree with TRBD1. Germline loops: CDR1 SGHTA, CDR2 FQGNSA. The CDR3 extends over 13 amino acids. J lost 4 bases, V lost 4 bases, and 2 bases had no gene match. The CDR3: CASSSQGADTQYF. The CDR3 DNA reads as TGTGCCAGCAGCTCCCAGGGGGCAGATACGCAGTATTTT.

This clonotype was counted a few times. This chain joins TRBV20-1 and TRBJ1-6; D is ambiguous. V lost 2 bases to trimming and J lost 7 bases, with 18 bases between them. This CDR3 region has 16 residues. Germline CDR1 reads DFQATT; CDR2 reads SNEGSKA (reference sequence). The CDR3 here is CSARLEGTSANSPLHF. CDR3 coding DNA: TGCAGTGCTAGACTCGAGGGCACGTCCGCCAATTCACCCCTCCACTTT.

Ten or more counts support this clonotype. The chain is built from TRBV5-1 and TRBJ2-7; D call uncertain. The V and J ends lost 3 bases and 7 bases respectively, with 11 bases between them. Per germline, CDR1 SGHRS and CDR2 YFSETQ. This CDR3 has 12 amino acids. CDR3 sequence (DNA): TGCGCCAGCAGCTCCGGACCCCTTGAGCAGTACTTC. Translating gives CASSSGPLEQYF.

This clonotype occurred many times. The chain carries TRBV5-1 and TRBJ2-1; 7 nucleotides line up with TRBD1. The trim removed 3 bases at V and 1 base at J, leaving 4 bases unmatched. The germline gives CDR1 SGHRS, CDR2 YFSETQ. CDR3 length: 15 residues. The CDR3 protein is CASSSQGLSYNEQFF. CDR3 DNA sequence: TGCGCCAGCAGCTCACAGGGGTTGTCCTACAATGAGCAGTTCTTC.

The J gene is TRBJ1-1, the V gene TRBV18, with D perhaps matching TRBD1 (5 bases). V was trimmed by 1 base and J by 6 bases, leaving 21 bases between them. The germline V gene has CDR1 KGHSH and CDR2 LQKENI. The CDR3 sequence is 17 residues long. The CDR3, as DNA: TGTGCCAGCTCACCACGGGCTTACGGGGCCGGAGTGCCTGAAGCTTTCTTT. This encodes CASSPRAYGAGVPEAFF.

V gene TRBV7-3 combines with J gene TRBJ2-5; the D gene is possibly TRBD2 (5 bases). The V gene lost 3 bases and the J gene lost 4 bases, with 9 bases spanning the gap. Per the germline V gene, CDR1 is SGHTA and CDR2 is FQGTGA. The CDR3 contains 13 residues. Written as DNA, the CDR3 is TGTGCCAGCAGCTTGCTAGCTTTAGAGACCCAGTACTTC. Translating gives CASSLLALETQYF.

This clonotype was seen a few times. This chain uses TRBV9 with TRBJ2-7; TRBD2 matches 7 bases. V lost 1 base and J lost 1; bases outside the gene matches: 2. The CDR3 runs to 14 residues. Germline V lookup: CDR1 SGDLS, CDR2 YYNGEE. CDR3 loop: CASSVLAVSYEQYF. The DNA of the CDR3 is TGTGCCAGCAGCGTACTAGCGGTATCCTACGAGCAGTACTTC.

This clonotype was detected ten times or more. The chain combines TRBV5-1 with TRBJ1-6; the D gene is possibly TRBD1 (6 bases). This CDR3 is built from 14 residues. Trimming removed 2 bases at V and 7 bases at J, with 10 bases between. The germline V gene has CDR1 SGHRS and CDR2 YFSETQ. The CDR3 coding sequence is TGCGCCAGCAGCTTTACGGGGGCGAATTCACCCCTCCACTTT. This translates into CASSFTGANSPLHF. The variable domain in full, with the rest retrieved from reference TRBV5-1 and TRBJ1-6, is KAGVTQTPRYLIKTRGQQVTLSCSPISGHRSVSWYQQTPGQGLQFLFEYFSETQRNKGNFPGRFSGRQFSNSRSEMNVSTLELGDSALYLCASSFTGANSPLHFGNGTRLTVT.

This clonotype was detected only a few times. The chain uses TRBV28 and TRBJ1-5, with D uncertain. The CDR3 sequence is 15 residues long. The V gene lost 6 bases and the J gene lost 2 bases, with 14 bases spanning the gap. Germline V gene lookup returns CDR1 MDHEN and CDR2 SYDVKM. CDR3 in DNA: TGTGCCAGCAGCCGGGCCGCCATGGGCAATCAGCCCCAGCATTTT. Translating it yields CASSRAAMGNQPQHF.

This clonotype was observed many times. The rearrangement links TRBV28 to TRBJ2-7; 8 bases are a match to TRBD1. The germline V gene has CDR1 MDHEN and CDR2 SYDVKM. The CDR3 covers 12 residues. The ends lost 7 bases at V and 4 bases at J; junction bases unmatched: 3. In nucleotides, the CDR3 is TGTGCCAGCACAGACAGGGGTTACGAGCAGTACTTC. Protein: CASTDRGYEQYF.

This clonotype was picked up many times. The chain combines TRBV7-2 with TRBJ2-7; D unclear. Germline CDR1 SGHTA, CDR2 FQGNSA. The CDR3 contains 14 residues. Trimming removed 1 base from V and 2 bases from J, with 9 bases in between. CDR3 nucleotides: TGTGCCAGCAGCTTAGTAGGGTCCACCTACGAGCAGTACTTC. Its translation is CASSLVGSTYEQYF.